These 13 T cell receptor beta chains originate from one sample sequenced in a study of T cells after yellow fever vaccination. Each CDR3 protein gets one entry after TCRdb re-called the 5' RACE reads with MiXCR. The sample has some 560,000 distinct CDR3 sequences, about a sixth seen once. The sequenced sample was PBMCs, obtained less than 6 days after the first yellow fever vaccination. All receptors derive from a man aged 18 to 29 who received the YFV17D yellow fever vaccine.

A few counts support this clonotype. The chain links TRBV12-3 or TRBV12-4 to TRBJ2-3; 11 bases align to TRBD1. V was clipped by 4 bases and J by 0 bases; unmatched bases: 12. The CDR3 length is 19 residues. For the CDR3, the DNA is TGTGCCAGCAGTTGGACAGGGGGCCTAAATACCCCTAGCACAGATACGCAGTATTTT. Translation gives CASSWTGGLNTPSTDTQYF.

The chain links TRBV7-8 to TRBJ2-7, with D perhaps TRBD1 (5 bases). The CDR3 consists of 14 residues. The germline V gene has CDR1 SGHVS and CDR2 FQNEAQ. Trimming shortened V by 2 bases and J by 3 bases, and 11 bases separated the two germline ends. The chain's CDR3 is CASSLRRQYYEQYF. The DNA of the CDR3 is TGTGCCAGCAGCTTACGCCGACAGTACTACGAGCAGTACTTC. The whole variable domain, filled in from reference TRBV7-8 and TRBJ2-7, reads GAGVSQSPRYKVAKRGQDVALRCDPISGHVSLFWYQQALGQGPEFLTYFQNEAQLDKSGLPSDRFFAERPEGSVSTLKIQRTQQEDSAVYLCASSLRRQYYEQYFGPGTRLTVT.

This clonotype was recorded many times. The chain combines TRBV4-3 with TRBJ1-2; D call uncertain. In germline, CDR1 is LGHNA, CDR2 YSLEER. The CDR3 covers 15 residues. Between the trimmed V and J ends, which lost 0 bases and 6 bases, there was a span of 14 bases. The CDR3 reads CASSQDTWGRNGYTF. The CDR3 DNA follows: TGCGCCAGCAGCCAAGATACGTGGGGAAGGAATGGCTACACCTTC.

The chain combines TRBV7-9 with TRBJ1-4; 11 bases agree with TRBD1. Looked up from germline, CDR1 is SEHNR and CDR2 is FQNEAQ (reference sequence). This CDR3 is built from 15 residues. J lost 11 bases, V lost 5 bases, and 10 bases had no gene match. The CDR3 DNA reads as TGTGCCAGCAGCCCATCCCCGGGACAGGGGGGGAAACTGTTTTTT. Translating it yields CASSPSPGQGGKLFF.

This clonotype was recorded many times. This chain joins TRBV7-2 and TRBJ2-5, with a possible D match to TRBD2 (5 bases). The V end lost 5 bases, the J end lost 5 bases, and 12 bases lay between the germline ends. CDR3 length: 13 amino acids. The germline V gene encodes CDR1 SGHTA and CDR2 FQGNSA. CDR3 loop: CASSEPPGETQYF. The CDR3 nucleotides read TGTGCCAGCAGCGAGCCCCCGGGGGAGACCCAGTACTTC.

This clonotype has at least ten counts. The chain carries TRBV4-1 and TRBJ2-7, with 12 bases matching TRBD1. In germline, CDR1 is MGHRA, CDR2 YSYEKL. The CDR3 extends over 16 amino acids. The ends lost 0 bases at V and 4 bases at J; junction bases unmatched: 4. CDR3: CASSQDWDRGRYEQYV. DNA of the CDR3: TGCGCCAGCAGCCAAGATTGGGACAGGGGGCGATACGAGCAGTACGTC.

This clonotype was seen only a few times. The CDR3 DNA is TGCAGTGCTAGTGACGGGGGCAATCAGCCCCAGCATTTT. It specifies CSASDGGNQPQHF. The chain employs TRBV20-1 and TRBJ1-5; D gene unclear. The CDR3 has 13 amino acids. Trimming pared 3 bases from V and 2 bases from J, leaving 8 bases between. The germline V gene encodes CDR1 DFQATT and CDR2 SNEGSKA (reference sequence).

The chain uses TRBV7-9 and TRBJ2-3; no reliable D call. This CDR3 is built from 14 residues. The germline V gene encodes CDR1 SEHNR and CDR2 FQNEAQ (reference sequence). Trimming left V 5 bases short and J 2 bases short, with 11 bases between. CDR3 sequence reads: CASSDTELTDTQYF. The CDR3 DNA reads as TGTGCCAGCAGCGATACAGAACTCACAGATACGCAGTATTTT.

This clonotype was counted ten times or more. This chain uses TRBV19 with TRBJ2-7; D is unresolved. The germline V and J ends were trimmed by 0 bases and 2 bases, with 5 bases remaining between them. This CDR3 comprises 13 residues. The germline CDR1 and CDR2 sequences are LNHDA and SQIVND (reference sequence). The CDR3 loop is CASSIEGTYEQYF. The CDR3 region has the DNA TGTGCCAGTAGTATAGAGGGGACCTACGAGCAGTACTTC.

As DNA, the CDR3 is TGTGCCAGCAGTTTCGACAGGGGGAGTGCCACTGAAGCTTTCTTT. This encodes CASSFDRGSATEAFF. V is TRBV6-5 and J is TRBJ1-1; 9 bases align to TRBD1. This CDR3 is 15 amino acids long. The V gene's germline CDR1 is MNHEY and CDR2 SVGAGI. J was trimmed by 4 bases and V by 4 bases; bases with no gene match: 7.

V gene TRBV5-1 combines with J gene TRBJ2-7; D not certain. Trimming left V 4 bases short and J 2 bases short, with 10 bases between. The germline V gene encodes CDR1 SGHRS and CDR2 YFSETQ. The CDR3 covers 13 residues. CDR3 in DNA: TGCGCCAGCAGCCCCTTCGGTCCCTACGAGCAGTACTTC. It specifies CASSPFGPYEQYF.

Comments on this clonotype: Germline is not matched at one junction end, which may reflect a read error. The CDR3 DNA sequence: TGCGCCAGCAGCTTCCGGACAGGGGGCAACTCTGGCTACACCTTC. It is translated as CASSFRTGGNSGYTF. J is TRBJ1-2 and V is TRBV5-1, with TRBD1 identical over 11 bases. In germline, CDR1 is SGHRS, CDR2 YFSETQ. CDR3 length: 15 amino acids.

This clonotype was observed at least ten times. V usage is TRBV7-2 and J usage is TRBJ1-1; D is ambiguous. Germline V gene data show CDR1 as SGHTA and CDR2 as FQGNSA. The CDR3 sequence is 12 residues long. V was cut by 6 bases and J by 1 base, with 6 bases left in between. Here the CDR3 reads CASRAWNTEAFF. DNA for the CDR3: TGTGCCAGCAGAGCCTGGAACACTGAAGCTTTCTTT.